The entry below gives a single TCR beta chain sequence along with its context. Its specificity is unknown. TCRdb keeps only in-frame clones here, not all; method: immunoSEQ multiplex PCR. In the table there are 2 million to 2.5 million clones, 90% to 97% of which are singletons. This sample was taken from a study of shared clonotypes between healthy human individuals. General study points: Among donors, sharing of clonotypes was expected to be affected by sequencing depth.

The CDR3 is made up of 18 amino acids. Germline-derived CDR1 and CDR2 are SGDLS and YYNGEE. Unmatched junction bases numbered 13, after V lost 3 bases and J lost 4 bases. This clonotype originated in a man younger than 35 in good health. This sequence joins TRBV9 and TRBJ1-6, with 7 nucleotides matching TRBD1. The sample consisted of naive CD4+ T cells sorted from blood. Subset described: CD45RA+ positively selected. The CDR3 DNA is TGTGCCAGCAGCGCCCGACTAGGGACAGCGGATTATAATTCACCCCTCCACTTT. It encodes CASSARLGTADYNSPLHF. The whole variable domain, remainder taken from reference TRBV9 and TRBJ1-6, is DSGVTQTPKHLITATGQRVTLRCSPRSGDLSVYWYQQSLDQGLQFLIQYYNGEERAKGNILERFSAQQFPDLHSELNLSSLELGDSALYFCASSARLGTADYNSPLHFGNGTRLTVT.